Listed below are T cell receptor beta chains from one sample, sequenced in a study of T cells after yellow fever vaccination. TCRdb redid the calling of the 5' RACE reads with MiXCR, one entry per CDR3 protein. The top ten clones hold 12% of a sample with over 20,000 distinct CDR3 sequences, 5.5% of them seen once. This material consisted of PBMCs, either bulk or a sorted T-cell subset (CD4+, CD8+, memory, or dextramer-sorted; not recorded which), taken 15 days after the yellow fever booster vaccination. These receptors all come from a man aged 25 to 40 who received the YFV17D yellow fever vaccine. Both conserved end residues are part of each CDR3. The D gene is left open where the match is weak. A row's size may be missing; if present it is once, few, many or a size class.

d_call: TRBD1
v_call: TRBV30
j_call: TRBJ2-7
clone_size: many
cdr3_nt: TGTGCCTGGAGTTGGACAGGGGATAACGAGCAGTACTTC
cdr3_aa: CAWSWTGDNEQYF

d_call: .
v_call: TRBV4-3
j_call: TRBJ2-3
clone_size: many
cdr3_nt: TGCGCCAGCAGCTTGGGGCCCGCAGATACGCAGTATTTT
cdr3_aa: CASSLGPADTQYF

d_call: TRBD1
v_call: TRBV4-2
j_call: TRBJ2-5
clone_size: many
cdr3_nt: TGTGCCAGCAGCCACTCGGGACAGGGGGCCCAAGAGACCCAGTACTTC
cdr3_aa: CASSHSGQGAQETQYF

d_call: .
v_call: TRBV6-1
j_call: TRBJ2-5
clone_size: many
cdr3_nt: TGTGCCAGCAGTGAAGCGTTGGCTACCGGCGAGACCCAGTACTTC
cdr3_aa: CASSEALATGETQYF

d_call: .
v_call: TRBV20-1
j_call: TRBJ2-1
clone_size: many
cdr3_nt: TGCAGTGCTAGCCTCACTCGAATCAATGAGCAGTTCTTC
cdr3_aa: CSASLTRINEQFF

d_call: .
v_call: TRBV3-1
j_call: TRBJ2-7
clone_size: many
cdr3_nt: TGTGCCAGCAGCCATTACGGCTACGAGCAGTACTTC
cdr3_aa: CASSHYGYEQYF

d_call: .
v_call: TRBV6-1
j_call: TRBJ2-7
clone_size: many
cdr3_nt: TGTGCCAGCAGAAGCAGGGTGAGCTCCTACGAGCAGTACTTC
cdr3_aa: CASRSRVSSYEQYF

d_call: .
v_call: TRBV6-4
j_call: TRBJ2-7
clone_size: many
cdr3_nt: TGTGCCAGCAGCCGGACTGGACGGAACTACGAGCAGTACTTC
cdr3_aa: CASSRTGRNYEQYF

d_call: TRBD1
v_call: TRBV18
j_call: TRBJ2-1
clone_size: few
cdr3_nt: TGTGCCAGCTCACCGCGACAGGGAACAAAGGAAAATGAGCAGTTCTTC
cdr3_aa: CASSPRQGTKENEQFF

d_call: .
v_call: TRBV20-1
j_call: TRBJ1-1
clone_size: many
cdr3_nt: TGCAGTGCCTCGACAGCGTCAAACACTGAAGCTTTCTTT
cdr3_aa: CSASTASNTEAFF

d_call: .
v_call: TRBV7-2
j_call: TRBJ2-3
clone_size: many
cdr3_nt: TGTGCCAGCAGCTTGTCCCCGCCACGGGCGGGAAGGCAGTATTTT
cdr3_aa: CASSLSPPRAGRQYF

d_call: TRBD2
v_call: TRBV20-1
j_call: TRBJ2-1
clone_size: many
cdr3_nt: TGCAGTGCTCCGATTTCTGAAACTAGCGAGAGCTCCTACAATGAGCAGTTCTTC
cdr3_aa: CSAPISETSESSYNEQFF

d_call: TRBD1
v_call: TRBV28
j_call: TRBJ1-5
clone_size: many
cdr3_nt: TGTGCCAGCAGTTCATACCGACAGGGGGGATTTCAGCCCCAGCATTTT
cdr3_aa: CASSSYRQGGFQPQHF

d_call: TRBD1
v_call: TRBV27
j_call: TRBJ1-2
clone_size: .
cdr3_nt: TGTGCCAGCAAACAGACCGTAGGGGGCCTCTATGGCTACACCTTC
cdr3_aa: CASKQTVGGLYGYTF

d_call: .
v_call: TRBV11-2
j_call: TRBJ2-5
clone_size: many
cdr3_nt: TGTGCCAGCAGCTTAGACAGGGAAGAGACCCAGTACTTC
cdr3_aa: CASSLDREETQYF

d_call: .
v_call: TRBV24-1
j_call: TRBJ2-3
clone_size: many
cdr3_nt: TGTGCCACCTCGAATTTTGAGCACACAGATACGCAGTATTTT
cdr3_aa: CATSNFEHTDTQYF

d_call: TRBD1
v_call: TRBV4-2
j_call: TRBJ1-1
clone_size: .
cdr3_nt: TGTGCCAGCAGCCTGGGGGGACAGGGGGTCCCTGAAGCTTTCTTT
cdr3_aa: CASSLGGQGVPEAFF

d_call: .
v_call: TRBV7-8
j_call: TRBJ2-4
clone_size: many
cdr3_nt: TGTGCCAGCAGCGAAAACCAGGGGGGGGACATTCAGTACTTC
cdr3_aa: CASSENQGGDIQYF

d_call: .
v_call: TRBV7-2
j_call: TRBJ2-5
clone_size: many
cdr3_nt: TGTGCCAGCAGCTTAAGCCTCCCGGAGACCCAGTACTTC
cdr3_aa: CASSLSLPETQYF

d_call: .
v_call: TRBV4-3
j_call: TRBJ2-7
clone_size: many
cdr3_nt: TGCGCCAGCAGCCAAGGGTTTCTAGCGAGCTACGAGCAGTACTTC
cdr3_aa: CASSQGFLASYEQYF

d_call: .
v_call: TRBV12-3/TRBV12-4
j_call: TRBJ2-1
clone_size: many
cdr3_nt: TGTGCCAGCAGCCCGCTCCAGGGCATTGGCAATGAGCAGTTCTTC
cdr3_aa: CASSPLQGIGNEQFF

d_call: .
v_call: TRBV6-1
j_call: TRBJ1-2
clone_size: .
cdr3_nt: TGTGCCAGCTTTACGGGGAGACGGAACTATGGCTATGGCTACACCTTC
cdr3_aa: CASFTGRRNYGYGYTF